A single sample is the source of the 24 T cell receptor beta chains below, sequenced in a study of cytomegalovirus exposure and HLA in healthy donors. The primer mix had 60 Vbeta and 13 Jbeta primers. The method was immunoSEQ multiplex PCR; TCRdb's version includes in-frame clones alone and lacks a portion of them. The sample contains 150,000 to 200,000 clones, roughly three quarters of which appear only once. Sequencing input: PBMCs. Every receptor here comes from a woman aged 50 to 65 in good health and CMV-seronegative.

This chain's CDR3 is CASRGGGRDNQPQHF. The CDR3 DNA reads TGTGCCAGCAGAGGAGGGGGCAGGGACAATCAGCCCCAGCATTTT. The gene calls are TRBV27 and TRBJ1-5; 7 nucleotides align to TRBD1. This CDR3 has 15 residues. CDR1 MNHEY and CDR2 SMNVEV come from the germline V gene (reference sequence). J lost 3 bases, V lost 6 bases, and 8 bases had no gene match.

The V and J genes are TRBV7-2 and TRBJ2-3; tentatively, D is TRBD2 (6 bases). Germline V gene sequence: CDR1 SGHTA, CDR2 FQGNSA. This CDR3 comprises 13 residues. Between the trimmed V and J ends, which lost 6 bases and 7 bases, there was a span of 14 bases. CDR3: CASRPGGLNTQYF. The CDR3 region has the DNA TGTGCCAGCAGGCCCGGAGGGCTTAATACGCAGTATTTT.

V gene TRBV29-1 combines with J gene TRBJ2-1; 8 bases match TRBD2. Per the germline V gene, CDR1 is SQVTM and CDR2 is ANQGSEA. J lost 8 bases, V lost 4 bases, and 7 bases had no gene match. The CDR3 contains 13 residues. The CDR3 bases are TGCAGCGTTGCCGCGGGGGGCCGCCATGAGCAGTTCTTC. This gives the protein CSVAAGGRHEQFF.

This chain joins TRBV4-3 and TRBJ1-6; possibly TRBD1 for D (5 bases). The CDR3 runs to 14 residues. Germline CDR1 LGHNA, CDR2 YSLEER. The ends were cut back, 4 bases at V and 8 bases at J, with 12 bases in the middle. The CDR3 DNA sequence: TGCGCCAGCAGCCGCCAGGGTGGGGATTCACCCCTCCACTTT. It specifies CASSRQGGDSPLHF.

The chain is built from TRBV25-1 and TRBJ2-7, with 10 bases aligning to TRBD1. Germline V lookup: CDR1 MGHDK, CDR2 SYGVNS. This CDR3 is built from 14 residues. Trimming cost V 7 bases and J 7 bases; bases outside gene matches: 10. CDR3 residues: CASTQGQGFREQYF. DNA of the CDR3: TGTGCCAGCACCCAGGGACAGGGGTTTCGGGAGCAGTACTTC.

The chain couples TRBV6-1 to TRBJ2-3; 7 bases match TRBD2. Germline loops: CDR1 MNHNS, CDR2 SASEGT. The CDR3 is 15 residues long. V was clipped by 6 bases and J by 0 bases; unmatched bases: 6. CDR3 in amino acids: CASSPPGGSTDTQYF. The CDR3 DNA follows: TGTGCCAGCAGCCCTCCGGGGGGTAGCACAGATACGCAGTATTTT.

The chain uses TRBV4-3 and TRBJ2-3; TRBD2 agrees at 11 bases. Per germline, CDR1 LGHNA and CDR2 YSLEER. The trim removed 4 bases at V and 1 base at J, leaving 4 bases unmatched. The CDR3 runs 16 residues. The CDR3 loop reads CASSPLAGGRTDTQYF. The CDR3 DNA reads TGCGCCAGCAGCCCTTTAGCGGGAGGGCGCACAGATACGCAGTATTTT.

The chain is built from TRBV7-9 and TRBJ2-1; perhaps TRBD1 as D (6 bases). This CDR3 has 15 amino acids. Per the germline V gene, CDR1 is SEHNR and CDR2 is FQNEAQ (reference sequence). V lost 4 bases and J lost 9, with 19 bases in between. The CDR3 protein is CASSSLLGARGEQFF. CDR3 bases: TGTGCCAGCAGCTCCCTTTTGGGGGCTAGGGGTGAGCAGTTCTTC.

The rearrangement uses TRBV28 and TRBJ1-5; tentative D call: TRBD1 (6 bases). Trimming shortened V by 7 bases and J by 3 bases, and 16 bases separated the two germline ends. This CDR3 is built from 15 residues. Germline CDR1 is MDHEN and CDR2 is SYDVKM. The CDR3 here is CASTPGGPNNQPQHF. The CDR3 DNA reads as TGTGCCAGCACCCCCGGGGGGCCCAACAATCAGCCCCAGCATTTT.

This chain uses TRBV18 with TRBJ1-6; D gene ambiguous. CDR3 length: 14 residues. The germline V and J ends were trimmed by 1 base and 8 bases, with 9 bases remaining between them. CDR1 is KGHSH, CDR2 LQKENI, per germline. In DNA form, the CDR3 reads TGTGCCAGCTCACCACGGCAGGACTATTCACCCCTCCACTTT. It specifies CASSPRQDYSPLHF.

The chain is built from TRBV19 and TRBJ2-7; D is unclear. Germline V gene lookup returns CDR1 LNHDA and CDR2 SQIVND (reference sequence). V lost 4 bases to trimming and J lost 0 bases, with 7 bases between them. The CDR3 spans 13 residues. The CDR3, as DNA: TGTGCCAGTAGTAGCGGTGACTCCTACGAGCAGTACTTC. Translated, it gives CASSSGDSYEQYF.

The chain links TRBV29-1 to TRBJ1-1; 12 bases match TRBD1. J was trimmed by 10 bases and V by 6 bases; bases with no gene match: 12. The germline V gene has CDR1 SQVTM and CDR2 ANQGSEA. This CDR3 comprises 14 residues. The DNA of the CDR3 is TGCAGCGTCCAACCGGGACAGGGGGCGGGGGGAGCTTTCTTT. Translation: CSVQPGQGAGGAFF.

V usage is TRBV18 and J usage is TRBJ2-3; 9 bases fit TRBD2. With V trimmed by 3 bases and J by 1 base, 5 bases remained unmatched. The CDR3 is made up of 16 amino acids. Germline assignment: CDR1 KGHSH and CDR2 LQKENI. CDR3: CASSPKRGVGTDTQYF. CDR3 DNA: TGTGCCAGCTCACCTAAGCGGGGGGTTGGCACAGATACGCAGTATTTT.

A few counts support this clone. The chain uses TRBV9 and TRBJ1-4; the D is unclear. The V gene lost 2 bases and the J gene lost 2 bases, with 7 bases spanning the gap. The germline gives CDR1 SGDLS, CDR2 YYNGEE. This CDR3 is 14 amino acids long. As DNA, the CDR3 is TGTGCCAGCAGCGTTGGGCCTACTAATGAAAAACTGTTTTTT. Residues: CASSVGPTNEKLFF.

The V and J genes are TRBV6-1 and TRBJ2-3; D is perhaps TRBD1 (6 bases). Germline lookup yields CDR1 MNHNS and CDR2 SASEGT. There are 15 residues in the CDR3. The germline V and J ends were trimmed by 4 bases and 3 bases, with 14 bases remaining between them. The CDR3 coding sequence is TGTGCCAGCAGTGCGGTGGCAGGGGCAACAGATACGCAGTATTTT. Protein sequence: CASSAVAGATDTQYF.

The CDR3 spells CASNDGTWAYEQYF. The CDR3 DNA reads as TGTGCCAGCAATGACGGGACATGGGCCTACGAGCAGTACTTC. The gene calls are TRBV2 and TRBJ2-7, with D possibly TRBD1 on 6 matching bases. Per germline, CDR1 SNHLY and CDR2 FYNNEI. V lost 7 bases to trimming and J lost 2 bases, with 15 bases between them. This CDR3 contains 14 residues. Full variable domain (rest looked up from reference TRBV2 and TRBJ2-7): EPEVTQTPSHQVTQMGQEVILRCVPISNHLYFYWYRQILGQKVEFLVSFYNNEISEKSEIFDDQFSVERPDGSNFTLKIRSTKLEDSAMYFCASNDGTWAYEQYFGPGTRLTVT.

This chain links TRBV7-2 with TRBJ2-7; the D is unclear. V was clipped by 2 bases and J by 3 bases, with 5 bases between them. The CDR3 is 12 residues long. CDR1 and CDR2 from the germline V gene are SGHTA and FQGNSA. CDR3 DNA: TGTGCCAGCAGCTTAACGGGCTACGAGCAGTACTTC. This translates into CASSLTGYEQYF. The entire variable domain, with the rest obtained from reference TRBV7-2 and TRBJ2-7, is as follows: GAGVSQSPSNKVTEKGKDVELRCDPISGHTALYWYRQSLGQGLEFLIYFQGNSAPDKSGLPSDRFSAERTGGSVSTLTIQRTQQEDSAVYLCASSLTGYEQYFGPGTRLTVT.

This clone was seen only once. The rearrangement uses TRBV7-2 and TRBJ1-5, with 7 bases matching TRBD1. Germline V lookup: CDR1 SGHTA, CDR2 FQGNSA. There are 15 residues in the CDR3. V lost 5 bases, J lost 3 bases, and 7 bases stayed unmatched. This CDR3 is CASSPRTGVNQPQHF. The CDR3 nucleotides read TGTGCCAGCAGCCCTCGGACAGGCGTCAATCAGCCCCAGCATTTT.

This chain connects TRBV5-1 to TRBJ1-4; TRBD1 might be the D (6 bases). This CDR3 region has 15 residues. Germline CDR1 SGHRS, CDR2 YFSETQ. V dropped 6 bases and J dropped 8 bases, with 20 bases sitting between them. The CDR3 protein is CASITAGVYREKLFF. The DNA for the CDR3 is TGCGCCAGCATCACTGCAGGGGTTTATCGCGAAAAACTGTTTTTT.

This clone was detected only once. The CDR3 loop is CSVRGGLNTEAFF. CDR3 coding DNA: TGCAGCGTGAGAGGGGGCTTGAACACTGAAGCTTTCTTT. This rearrangement joins TRBV29-1 to TRBJ1-1, with 7 nucleotides matching TRBD1. The junction had 4 bases not matched to a gene; V was cut back by 6 bases and J by 0 bases. The V gene's germline CDR1 is SQVTM and CDR2 ANQGSEA. The CDR3 is made up of 13 amino acids.

In DNA, the CDR3 is TGTGCCAGCAGCCAAGGCCCTAGTGCCAAAAACATTCAGTACTTC. The encoded protein is CASSQGPSAKNIQYF. The rearrangement uses TRBV14 and TRBJ2-4; D is uncertain. The germline CDR1 and CDR2 sequences are SGHDN and FVKESK. Trimming shortened V by 1 base and J by 1 base, and 8 bases separated the two germline ends. The CDR3 is 15 amino acids.

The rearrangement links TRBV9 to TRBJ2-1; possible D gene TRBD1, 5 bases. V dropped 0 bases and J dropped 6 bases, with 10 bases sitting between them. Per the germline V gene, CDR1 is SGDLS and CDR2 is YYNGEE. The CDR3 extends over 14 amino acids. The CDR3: CASSVGNRPNEQFF. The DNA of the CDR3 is TGTGCCAGCAGCGTAGGGAACAGGCCCAATGAGCAGTTCTTC.

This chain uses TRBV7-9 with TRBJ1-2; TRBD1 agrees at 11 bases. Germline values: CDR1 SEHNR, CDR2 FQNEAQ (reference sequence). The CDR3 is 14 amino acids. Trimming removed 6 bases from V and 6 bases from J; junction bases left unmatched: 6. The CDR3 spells CASSPGTGGDGYTF. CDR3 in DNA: TGTGCCAGCAGTCCCGGGACAGGGGGGGATGGCTACACCTTC.

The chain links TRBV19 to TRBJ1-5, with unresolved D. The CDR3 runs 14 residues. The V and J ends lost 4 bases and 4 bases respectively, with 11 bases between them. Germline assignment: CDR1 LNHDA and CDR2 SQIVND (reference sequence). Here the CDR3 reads CASSRSQVNQPQHF. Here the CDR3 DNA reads TGTGCCAGTAGTAGAAGCCAGGTTAATCAGCCCCAGCATTTT.